The 9 T cell receptor beta chains below come from one sample, sequenced in a study of molecular identifiers for immune sequencing clone quantification. TCRdb reanalysed the PCR reads using MiXCR and keeps one entry per CDR3 protein. Found here are hundreds of thousands of distinct CDR3 sequences, 25% of them singletons; the top ten hold roughly 0.83%. Sequences were obtained from naive CD8+ T cells from blood, with Jurkat cell RNA spiked in. The sample's subset: FACS-sorted CD8+CD4-CCR7+CD45RA+ naive T cells. These TCRs come from a human donor in good health. Some libraries in this study had Jurkat cell RNA spiked in.

This clonotype was detected ten times or more. The rearrangement joins TRBV2 to TRBJ1-1, with D perhaps matching TRBD1 (5 bases). This CDR3 is 14 amino acids long. The germline V gene encodes CDR1 SNHLY and CDR2 FYNNEI. Trimming shortened V by 4 bases and J by 0 bases, and 9 bases separated the two germline ends. The CDR3 protein is CASSVQDMNTEAFF. The CDR3 DNA sequence: TGTGCCAGCAGTGTTCAGGACATGAACACTGAAGCTTTCTTT.

With regard to this clonotype: A much larger clone differs from this one at a single base, so this may be a read error. The genes are TRBV7-9 and TRBJ2-5, with D tentatively TRBD1 (6 bases). Germline V gives CDR1 SEHNR, CDR2 FQNEAQ (reference sequence). The CDR3 runs 14 residues. The CDR3 reads CAGSSEQGKETQYF. CDR3 nucleotide sequence: TGTGCCGGCAGCTCAGAACAGGGCAAAGAGACCCAGTACTTC.

This clonotype was seen a handful of times. This chain connects TRBV11-3 to TRBJ2-2; 9 bases fit TRBD1. CDR3 length equals 16 residues. Germline V CDR1 and CDR2: SGHNT, YENEEA. Trimming removed 1 base from V and 6 bases from J; junction bases left unmatched: 6. CDR3 bases: TGTGCCAGCAGCTTAGGCACAGGGGGCCGAGCCGGGGAGCTGTTTTTT. It translates to CASSLGTGGRAGELFF.

The chain employs TRBV30 and TRBJ2-3; 8 nucleotides line up with TRBD1. The CDR3 contains 14 residues. V lost 4 bases, J lost 4 bases, and 7 bases stayed unmatched. Germline CDR1 is GTSNPN and CDR2 is SVGIG (reference sequence). CDR3: CAWTRTGHADTQYF. DNA for the CDR3: TGTGCCTGGACGAGGACAGGGCATGCAGATACGCAGTATTTT.

This clonotype was seen more than once but under ten times. The V gene is TRBV6-5, the J gene TRBJ1-2; D gene uncertain. V was trimmed by 5 bases and J by 7 bases, leaving 17 bases between them. The germline V gene encodes CDR1 MNHEY and CDR2 SVGAGI. The CDR3 contains 14 residues. The CDR3 DNA reads as TGTGCCAGCAGTCACGCGGGGTCAGAGGTTGGCTACACCTTC. Protein sequence: CASSHAGSEVGYTF.

Worth noting for this clonotype: A much larger clone lies a single base off, so this may be a read error. V is TRBV6-5 and J is TRBJ2-2; D perhaps matches TRBD2 (5 bases). The CDR3 is made up of 16 amino acids. Germline V gene lookup returns CDR1 MNHEY and CDR2 SVGAGI. This chain's CDR3 is CASSYGNRLNTGVLFF. The CDR3 nucleotides read TGTGCCAGCAGTTACGGGAACAGATTAAACACCGGGGTGCTGTTTTTT.

The rearrangement uses TRBV7-9 and TRBJ1-1; 9 nucleotides match TRBD1. Germline CDR1 reads SEHNR; CDR2 reads FQNEAQ (reference sequence). The CDR3 is made up of 16 amino acids. Trimming took 6 bases from V and 0 from J; bases not matched to a gene: 8. This CDR3 reads CASSDRDRAMNTEAFF. In DNA form, the CDR3 reads TGTGCCAGCAGTGATCGGGACAGGGCGATGAACACTGAAGCTTTCTTT.

The chain couples TRBV6-1 to TRBJ2-7; no definite D call. Between the trimmed V and J ends, which lost 7 bases and 5 bases, there was a span of 3 bases. Germline V gives CDR1 MNHNS, CDR2 SASEGT. The CDR3 runs 9 residues. In nucleotides, the CDR3 is TGTGCCAGCAAGAACGAGCAGTACTTC. This encodes CASKNEQYF.

The rearrangement joins TRBV7-9 to TRBJ1-6, with D unclear. V was clipped by 2 bases and J by 11 bases, with 16 bases between them. CDR1 is SEHNR, CDR2 FQNEAQ, per germline (reference sequence). The CDR3 extends over 15 amino acids. The CDR3 sequence is CASSLLVSKGAPLHF. Here the CDR3 DNA reads TGTGCCAGCAGCTTACTTGTCTCAAAGGGAGCACCCCTCCACTTT.